This T cell receptor (beta chain) was profiled in a study of blood T cell repertoires in COVID-19. Whole-study context: Nucleic acid was either cDNA or gDNA, and it came from T cells, B-cell-depleted T cells, or PBMCs.

Per the original data handling: Estimation of nucleated cell counts relied on the amplification of reference gene primers. The protocol was immunoSEQ multiplex PCR, while the TCRdb copy is restricted to in-frame clones and leaves out a portion. That table is the source of V, J and clone size, and D and trimming were worked out from the DNA. Among more than 200,000 clones, about nine tenths were seen once, and the ten largest hold 6% to 6.5%. Seattle patients were enrolled during active infection and followed longitudinally. Trimming cost V 2 bases and J 5 bases, with 16 bases left between them. CDR1 and CDR2 from the germline V gene are LNHDA and SQIVND (reference sequence). The CDR3 consists of 16 residues.

What was sequenced was peripheral blood. The chain carries TRBV19 and TRBJ2-1; a possible D gene is TRBD2 (7 bases). The clonotype comes from a woman in her thirties with COVID-19, enrolled during active disease. CDR3 DNA: TGTGCCAGTAGTATATCGCCGGGGGCGGGAGACAATGAGCAGTTCTTC. Its protein product is CASSISPGAGDNEQFF.